The clone carrying this TCR beta chain was counted at least ten times. As yet, its antigen is unknown. Using unique molecular identifiers, the investigators prepared the TCRbeta library. TCRdb redid the calling of the PCR reads with MiXCR, one entry per CDR3 protein. In the table there are around 94,000 distinct CDR3 sequences, around 6% of which are singletons. The source of the sample is a study of T-cell reconstitution after alpha-beta-depleted transplantation in children. CDR1 MNHEY and CDR2 SVGEGT come from the germline V gene. This CDR3 contains 14 residues. The V segment lost 7 bases and the J segment 8 bases; nucleotides outside the gene matches: 8. Notes on the study in general: T-cell counts and diversity at one year post-transplant came mainly from newly produced T cells. Several hundred expanded graft clones reportedly gave rise to the alpha-beta T cells present about two months after transplant. Some patients' high day-60 TCRbeta diversity was attributed to recipient cells surviving conditioning.

V usage is TRBV6-2 or TRBV6-3 and J usage is TRBJ2-1; the match to TRBD2 covers 10 bases. This TCR derives from a female patient aged 2-15 years who had a stem cell transplant for Fanconi anemia, so the T cells may come from the graft donor. The source was PBMCs, mostly from graft donor cells, collected 60 days after TCRalphabeta/CD19-depleted stem cell transplant. DNA of the CDR3: TGTGCCAGCACCCGAGGACTAGCGGTTTATGAGCAGTTCTTC. Translation gives CASTRGLAVYEQFF.